This T cell receptor beta chain was captured in a study of post-analysis software for immune sequencing data. Study-wide background: Courses of disease covered relapsing-remitting, secondary progressive and progressive-relapsing multiple sclerosis.

For this clonotype: As yet, its antigen is unknown.

Study conclusions and caveats: Strong same-batch co-clustering of samples appeared with F measure clustering. TRBV5-6, TRBV5-1 and TRBV20-1 were among about 5 TRBV segments more frequent in patients than controls. Normalized Chao1 diversity in multiple sclerosis patients fell significantly below that of controls.

Presence of unique molecular identifiers characterized the TCR beta cDNA libraries. In TCRdb, the PCR reads were re-called with MiXCR into one record per CDR3 protein. The profile shows approximately 730,000 distinct CDR3 sequences, around 45% of them singletons. The germline V and J ends were trimmed by 4 bases and 1 base, with 18 bases remaining between them. Germline CDR1 reads MDHEN; CDR2 reads SYDVKM. The CDR3 contains 17 residues. The clonotype was recovered from a girl between 10 and 17 years old with multiple sclerosis. Input material: blood. This chain joins TRBV28 and TRBJ2-3; D remains unclear. CDR3 protein: CASSWAHEEEGTDTQYF. The CDR3 region has the DNA TGTGCCAGCAGTTGGGCTCACGAGGAAGAGGGCACAGATACGCAGTATTTT.